The entry that follows covers one T cell receptor (beta chain) sequence. As yet, its antigen is unknown. The data originate from a study of T cells in localized non-small cell lung cancer. Points from the study as a whole: When the top 100 tumor clones were examined, a median about 60 of them also appeared in the adjacent lung, which was paired and uninvolved. Uninvolved adjacent lung had higher T cell clonality than tumor and all other tissues. Longer survival (overall) was linked to higher T cell density in blood. Investigators sequenced only a single tumor region, leaving heterogeneity possible.

Germline loops: CDR1 LNHDA, CDR2 SQIVND (reference sequence). Trimming removed 0 bases from V and 0 bases from J, with 11 bases in between. The CDR3 extends over 16 amino acids. Sequenced by immunoSEQ multiplex PCR; TCRdb stores in-frame clones only, minus some. The sample lists some 140,000 clones; 70% to 90% were seen once. The clonotype was recovered from a female donor aged 60 or older with stage I lung adenocarcinoma. The V gene is TRBV19, the J gene TRBJ1-1; D is ambiguous. The sequencing here drew on peripheral blood, taken before any cancer treatment. DNA for the CDR3: TGTGCCAGTAGTATAGATCTCACAGCTATGAACACTGAAGCTTTCTTT. It encodes CASSIDLTAMNTEAFF. Full variable domain (remainder filled in from reference TRBV19 and TRBJ1-1): DGGITQSPKYLFRKEGQNVTLSCEQNLNHDAMYWYRQDPGQGLRLIYYSQIVNDFQKGDIAEGYSVSREKKESFPLTVTSAQKNPTAFYLCASSIDLTAMNTEAFFGQGTRLTVV.